This is a list of T cell receptor beta chains from one sample in a study of tumor and adjacent non-tumor tissue in lung cancer. One entry per CDR3 protein, called by TCRdb with MiXCR from the multiplex PCR reads. The repertoire has 60,000 or so distinct CDR3 sequences, more than 55% of them found once; the top ten carry less than 35%. The specimen sequenced was distant non-tumor lung tissue. The receptors stem from a man aged 65 to 85 with non-small cell lung cancer. Each CDR3 is given with its conserved first and last residue. D genes are given only for firm matches. The size of a clone is reported for some rows only, either as once, few or many, or as a class for expanded clones.

CDR3 length: 15
clone size: .
D gene: .
J gene: TRBJ2-5
V gene: TRBV11-2
CDR3 protein: CARSLVGQGTETQCF
CDR3 DNA: .

CDR3 length: 13
clone size: .
D gene: .
J gene: TRBJ2-7
V gene: TRBV5-1
CDR3 protein: CASSLVATLEQYF
CDR3 DNA: TGCGCCAGCAGCCTGGTAGCGACTCTCGAGCAGTACTTC

CDR3 length: 18
clone size: many
D gene: TRBD2
J gene: TRBJ2-5
V gene: TRBV13
CDR3 protein: CASSTRTSGSERLETQYF
CDR3 DNA: TGTGCCAGCAGCACCCGGACTAGCGGGAGCGAGCGGCTGGAGACCCAGTACTTC

CDR3 length: 13
clone size: once
D gene: .
J gene: TRBJ2-5
V gene: TRBV11-2
CDR3 protein: CASGKSQQETQYF
CDR3 DNA: TGCGCAAGTGGGAAGAGTCAACAAGAGACCCAGTACTTC

CDR3 length: 14
clone size: .
D gene: .
J gene: TRBJ2-3
V gene: TRBV11-2
CDR3 protein: CVGSLDYGGDTQYF
CDR3 DNA: TGTGTCGGCAGCTTAGATTATGGTGGGGATACGCAGTACTTT

CDR3 length: 14
clone size: .
D gene: .
J gene: TRBJ1-5
V gene: TRBV11-2
CDR3 protein: CASSLDAGKQPQHF
CDR3 DNA: TGTGCCAGCAGCTTAGACGCGGGGAAACAGCCCCAGCATTTT

CDR3 length: 15
clone size: .
D gene: TRBD1
J gene: TRBJ2-3
V gene: TRBV10-3
CDR3 protein: CAITLGTGGTDTQYF
CDR3 DNA: TGTGCCATCACCTTAGGGACAGGGGGCACAGATACACAGTATTTT

CDR3 length: 12
clone size: many
D gene: TRBD1
J gene: TRBJ1-2
V gene: TRBV6-5
CDR3 protein: CASRDRAYGYTF
CDR3 DNA: TGTGCCAGCAGGGACAGGGCCTATGGCTACACCTTC

CDR3 length: 15
clone size: .
D gene: TRBD1
J gene: TRBJ2-1
V gene: TRBV12-3/TRBV12-4
CDR3 protein: CASTIGTEIYNEQFF
CDR3 DNA: TGTGCCAGCACCATCGGGACAGAGATCTATAATGAGCAGTTCTTC

CDR3 length: 15
clone size: .
D gene: .
J gene: TRBJ2-4
V gene: TRBV11-2
CDR3 protein: CAGSLDLGGRNIQYF
CDR3 DNA: TGTGCCGGCAGCTTAGATCTTGGTGGCAGAAACATTCAGTACTTC

CDR3 length: 16
clone size: .
D gene: TRBD1
J gene: TRBJ1-5
V gene: TRBV6-1
CDR3 protein: CASRIQSGQLNQPQHF
CDR3 DNA: TGTGCCAGCAGGATACAATCGGGACAGCTCAATCAGCCCCAGCACTTT

CDR3 length: 13
clone size: .
D gene: TRBD2
J gene: TRBJ2-7
V gene: TRBV20-1
CDR3 protein: CRTGGSSSYEQYF
CDR3 DNA: TGCAGGACCGGGGGGTCAAGCTCCTACGAGCAGTACTTC

CDR3 length: 14
clone size: .
D gene: .
J gene: TRBJ2-1
V gene: TRBV28
CDR3 protein: CASRGAGARIEQFF
CDR3 DNA: TGTGCCAGCAGGGGGGCAGGGGCGCGGATTGAGCAGTTCTTC

CDR3 length: 17
clone size: few
D gene: TRBD2
J gene: TRBJ2-3
V gene: TRBV28
CDR3 protein: CASSLVAPRGVKNTQYF
CDR3 DNA: TGTGCCAGCAGTTTAGTCGCACCGCGGGGGGTCAAGAATACGCAGTATTTT

CDR3 length: 14
clone size: .
D gene: .
J gene: TRBJ1-3
V gene: TRBV5-1
CDR3 protein: CASSRASSGNTIYF
CDR3 DNA: TGCGCCAGCAGCCGGGCCAGCTCTGGAAACACCATATATTTT

CDR3 length: 13
clone size: .
D gene: .
J gene: TRBJ2-1
V gene: TRBV6-4
CDR3 protein: CASSDSDYNEQFF
CDR3 DNA: TGTGCAAGCAGTGACAGCGATTACAATGAGCAGTTCTTC

CDR3 length: 17
clone size: .
D gene: TRBD1
J gene: TRBJ1-2
V gene: TRBV5-4
CDR3 protein: CANSSQGQGAFRKGYTF
CDR3 DNA: TGTGCCAACAGCTCCCAGGGACAGGGGGCGTTTAGGAAAGGCTACACCTTC

CDR3 length: 14
clone size: .
D gene: .
J gene: TRBJ2-5
V gene: TRBV11-2
CDR3 protein: CASIWRLGPETQYF
CDR3 DNA: TGTGCCAGCATTTGGCGGTTGGGCCCAGAGACCCAGTACTTC

CDR3 length: 14
clone size: many
D gene: .
J gene: TRBJ2-1
V gene: TRBV10-3
CDR3 protein: CAISESELHNEQFF
CDR3 DNA: TGTGCCATCAGTGAGTCTGAACTCCACAATGAGCAGTTCTTC

CDR3 length: 16
clone size: .
D gene: .
J gene: TRBJ1-1
V gene: TRBV11-2
CDR3 protein: CASSLDAGAFSTEVFF
CDR3 DNA: TGTGCCAGCAGCTTGGATGCGGGGGCCTTTAGCACTGAAGTTTTCTTT

CDR3 length: 16
clone size: .
D gene: TRBD1
J gene: TRBJ2-3
V gene: TRBV4-2
CDR3 protein: CASNQDRTGGTDAQYF
CDR3 DNA: TGTGCCAGCAACCAAGACCGGACAGGGGGGACAGATGCGCAGTATTTT

CDR3 length: 13
clone size: .
D gene: .
J gene: TRBJ2-7
V gene: TRBV28
CDR3 protein: CASSRSSRNEQYF
CDR3 DNA: TGTGCCAGCTCTAGGAGCTCACGGAACGAGCAGTACTTC

CDR3 length: 9
clone size: many
D gene: .
J gene: TRBJ2-5
V gene: TRBV29-1
CDR3 protein: CSVQETQYF
CDR3 DNA: TGCAGCGTCCAAGAGACCCAGTACTTC

CDR3 length: 15
clone size: many
D gene: .
J gene: TRBJ1-1
V gene: TRBV12-3/TRBV12-4
CDR3 protein: CASTSGSVLTTEAFF
CDR3 DNA: TGTGCCAGCACGAGCGGTTCCGTTCTGACCACTGAAGCTTTCTTT

CDR3 length: 14
clone size: few
D gene: .
J gene: TRBJ1-5
V gene: TRBV24-1
CDR3 protein: CATSDGGWDQPQHF
CDR3 DNA: TGTGCCACCAGTGATGGGGGTTGGGATCAGCCCCAGCATTTT

CDR3 length: 15
clone size: many
D gene: .
J gene: TRBJ2-6
V gene: TRBV6-6
CDR3 protein: CASSQKGSGANVLTF
CDR3 DNA: TGTGCCAGCAGCCAAAAGGGGTCTGGGGCCAACGTCCTGACTTTC

CDR3 length: 18
clone size: .
D gene: TRBD1
J gene: TRBJ2-6
V gene: TRBV29-1
CDR3 protein: CSVLNLGQGTPGVNVLTF
CDR3 DNA: TGCAGCGTCCTCAACCTGGGACAGGGAACCCCTGGGGTCAACGTCCTGACTTTC

CDR3 length: 13
clone size: .
D gene: .
J gene: TRBJ1-1
V gene: TRBV4-2
CDR3 protein: CASSRGGVTKAFF
CDR3 DNA: TGTGCCAGCAGCCGGGGGGGGGTCACTAAAGCTTTCTTT

CDR3 length: 13
clone size: .
D gene: TRBD1
J gene: TRBJ2-7
V gene: TRBV5-5
CDR3 protein: CTSSPGQGNEQYF
CDR3 DNA: TGCACCAGCAGCCCGGGACAGGGGAACGAGCAGTACTTC

CDR3 length: 14
clone size: .
D gene: .
J gene: TRBJ1-6
V gene: TRBV6-5
CDR3 protein: CASSNSSDISPLHF
CDR3 DNA: TGTGCCAGCAGTAACTCATCAGACATTTCACCCCTCCACTTT